This T cell receptor (beta chain) was retrieved from a study of identical twins. Regarding the study as a whole: Cross-sectional statistics, not tracking of the same donors, supported the conclusions.

In regard to this clonotype: The antigen remains undetermined. At one boundary the junction diverges from the germline segment, which might be a read error.

Germline V gene data show CDR1 as SGHNT and CDR2 as YENEEA. This CDR3 has 13 amino acids. TCRdb reprocessed the 5' RACE reads with MiXCR, giving one entry per CDR3 protein. The sample comprises under 250,000 distinct CDR3 sequences, 7.5% of which are singletons, and approximately 5.4% rests with the top ten. These data are also associated with another study on yellow fever vaccine responses in identical twins. That report adds: As reported, the vaccine T cell response of twins seemed partly convergent and partly personalized.

Sequencing input: CD8+ T cells sorted from blood. This clonotype originated in a woman aged 18-29 years in good health. This chain joins TRBV11-3 and TRBJ2-3; TRBD2 matches at 13 bases. CDR3 sequence (DNA): TGTGCCAGCGGGACTAGCGGGAAAGATGCGCAGTATTTT. Protein sequence: CASGTSGKDAQYF. The whole variable domain, remainder taken from reference TRBV11-3 and TRBJ2-3, is EAGVVQSPRYKIIEKKQPVAFWCNPISGHNTLYWYLQNLGQGPELLIRYENEEAVDDSQLPKDRFSAERLKGVDSTLKIQPAELGDSAVYLCASGTSGKDAQYFGPGTRLTVL.